The clone carrying this TCR beta chain was observed a single time. Antigen specificity is unknown. The data were obtained in a study of T cell responses to AZD1222 COVID-19 vaccine. Findings and caveats of the study: Dominant CD4 TCR responses targeted spike regions 160-218 and 743-854. After two AZD1222 doses, spike-specific TCR breadth and depth rose versus day 0.

Measured with immunoSEQ multiplex PCR; TCRdb has only the in-frame clones, and not every one. The sample consists of over 110,000 clones, 92% of them appearing once. Germline CDR1 MDHEN, CDR2 SYDVKM. CDR3 length: 17 residues. V was cut by 4 bases and J by 1 base, with 16 bases left in between. The TCR comes from an adult in good health. This chain uses TRBV28 with TRBJ1-4, with a possible D match to TRBD1 (5 bases). This specimen was peripheral blood, taken on day 0 of AZD1222 vaccination. DNA for the CDR3: TGTGCCAGCAGTTCCGGGACTGTAATTCTAACTAATGAAAAACTGTTTTTT. Translated, it gives CASSSGTVILTNEKLFF.